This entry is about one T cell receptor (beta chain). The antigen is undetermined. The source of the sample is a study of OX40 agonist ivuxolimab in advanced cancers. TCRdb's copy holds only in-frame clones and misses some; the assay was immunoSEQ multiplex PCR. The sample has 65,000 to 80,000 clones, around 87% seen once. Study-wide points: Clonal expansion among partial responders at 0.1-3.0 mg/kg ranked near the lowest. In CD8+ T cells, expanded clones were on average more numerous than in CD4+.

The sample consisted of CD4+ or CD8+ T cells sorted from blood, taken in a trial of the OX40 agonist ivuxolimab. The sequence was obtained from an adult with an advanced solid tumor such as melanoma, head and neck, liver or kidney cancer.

The CDR3 here is CASSQYLQGIQPQHF. The DNA for the CDR3 is TGTGCCAGCAGCCAGTACTTACAGGGTATTCAGCCCCAGCATTTT. The gene calls are TRBV4-2 and TRBJ1-5, with a possible D match to TRBD1 (6 bases). Trimming shortened V by 3 bases and J by 6 bases, and 15 bases separated the two germline ends. CDR1 LGHNA and CDR2 YNFKEQ come from the germline V gene. This CDR3 comprises 15 residues.